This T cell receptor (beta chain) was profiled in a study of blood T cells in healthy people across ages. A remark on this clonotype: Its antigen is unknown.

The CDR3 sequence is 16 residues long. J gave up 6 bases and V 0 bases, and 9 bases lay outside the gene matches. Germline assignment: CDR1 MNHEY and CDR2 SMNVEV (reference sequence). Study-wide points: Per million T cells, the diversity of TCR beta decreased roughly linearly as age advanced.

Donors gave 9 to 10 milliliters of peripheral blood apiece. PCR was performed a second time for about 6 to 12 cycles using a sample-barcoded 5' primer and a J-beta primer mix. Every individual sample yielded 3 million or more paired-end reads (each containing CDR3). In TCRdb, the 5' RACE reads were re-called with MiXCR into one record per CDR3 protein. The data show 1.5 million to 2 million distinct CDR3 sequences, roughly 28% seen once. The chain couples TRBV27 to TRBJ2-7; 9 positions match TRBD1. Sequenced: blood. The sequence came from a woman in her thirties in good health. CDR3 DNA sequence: TGTGCCAGCAGTTTATCGTCCCCGGACAGGGGAAGCGAGCAGTACTTC. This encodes CASSLSSPDRGSEQYF.